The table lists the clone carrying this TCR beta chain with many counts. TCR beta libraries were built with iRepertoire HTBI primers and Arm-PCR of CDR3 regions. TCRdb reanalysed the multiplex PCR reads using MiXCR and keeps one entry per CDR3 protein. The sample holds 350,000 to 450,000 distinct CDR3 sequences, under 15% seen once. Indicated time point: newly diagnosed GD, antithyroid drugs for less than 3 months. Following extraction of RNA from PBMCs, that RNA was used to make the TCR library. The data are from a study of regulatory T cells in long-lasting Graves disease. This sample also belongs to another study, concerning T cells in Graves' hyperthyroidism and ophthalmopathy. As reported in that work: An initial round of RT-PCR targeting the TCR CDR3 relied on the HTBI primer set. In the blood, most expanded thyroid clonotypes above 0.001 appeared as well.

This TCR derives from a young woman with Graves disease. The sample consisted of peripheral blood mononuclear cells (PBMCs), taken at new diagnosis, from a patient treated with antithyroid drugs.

The CDR3 DNA follows: TGCAGTGCTGAGGGTCGGAGCTCTGGAAACACCATATATTTT. Encoded protein: CSAEGRSSGNTIYF. V gene TRBV20-1 combines with J gene TRBJ1-3; no clear D gene. Germline V gives CDR1 DFQATT, CDR2 SNEGSKA (reference sequence). The CDR3 has 14 amino acids. V lost 5 bases to trimming and J lost 0 bases, with 11 bases between them.